Shown below are 23 T cell receptor beta chains from a single sample sequenced in a study of Ad26.COV2.S vaccination and SARS-CoV-2 variants. Data came from immunoSEQ multiplex PCR; TCRdb stores just in-frame clones and leaves some out. The sample holds around 450,000 clones, roughly 90% seen once. The treatment here: some 19 received Ad26.COV2.S at low or high dose, single or two shots; several received placebo; per-sample allocation not given. Each sample was drawn 63 days after the first injection (of vaccine or placebo). The sequencing here drew on peripheral blood, taken in a trial of Ad26.COV2.S vaccine versus placebo. Every receptor here comes from a person between 18 and 59 years old who received the Ad26.COV2.S COVID-19 vaccine or a placebo.

The V gene is TRBV9, the J gene TRBJ2-7; possible D gene TRBD2, 7 bases. The CDR3 has 15 residues. From germline, CDR1 is SGDLS and CDR2 YYNGEE. V was trimmed by 4 bases and J by 2 bases, leaving 16 bases between them. As DNA, the CDR3 is TGTGCCAGCAGCTTCGGAGGGGGGGGGCCCTACGAGCAGTACTTC. Protein: CASSFGGGGPYEQYF.

The CDR3 sequence: CAIYNRRGEQYF. CDR3 coding DNA: TGTGCCATTTACAATCGTAGGGGGGAGCAGTACTTC. The chain joins TRBV10-3 to TRBJ2-7, with a possible D match to TRBD1 (6 bases). Trimming left V 9 bases short and J 7 bases short, with 16 bases between. CDR3 length equals 12 residues. Germline V gives CDR1 ENHRY, CDR2 SYGVKD.

In DNA form, the CDR3 reads TGTGCCAGCAGAGATTCGGGGCTCTATAATTCACCCCTCCACTTT. It codes for CASRDSGLYNSPLHF. The chain uses TRBV11-2 and TRBJ1-6; perhaps TRBD1 as D (5 bases). From germline, CDR1 is SGHAT and CDR2 FQNNGV. This CDR3 is 15 amino acids long. Trimming cost V 6 bases and J 3 bases, with 12 bases left between them.

The chain links TRBV9 to TRBJ2-2; D tentatively fits TRBD1 or TRBD2 (5 bases each). Trimming pared 1 base from V and 2 bases from J, leaving 15 bases between. CDR1 and CDR2 from the germline V gene are SGDLS and YYNGEE. CDR3 length: 17 residues. The CDR3 sequence: CASSVQTGRGNTGELFF. The CDR3 nucleotides are TGTGCCAGCAGCGTACAAACAGGACGGGGTAACACCGGGGAGCTGTTTTTT.

The rearrangement joins TRBV2 to TRBJ2-1; 10 positions match TRBD2. The CDR3 contains 15 residues. Germline CDR1 and CDR2: SNHLY and FYNNEI. V was pared by 6 bases and J by 4 bases, with 6 bases of the junction left unmatched. The CDR3: CASSPGLANYNEQFF. The DNA for the CDR3 is TGTGCCAGCAGCCCGGGACTAGCGAATTACAATGAGCAGTTCTTC.

The sample holds one count of this clone. CDR3 DNA: TGCGCCAGCAGCTTGGGTGGTAATTACGCTAATGAGCAGTTCTTC. Amino acid sequence: CASSLGGNYANEQFF. The rearrangement uses TRBV5-1 and TRBJ2-1; D not certain. Per the germline V gene, CDR1 is SGHRS and CDR2 is YFSETQ. The CDR3 covers 15 residues. V lost 0 bases and J lost 7, with 14 bases in between.

This clone appeared a single time. J is TRBJ2-1 and V is TRBV7-2, with D possibly being TRBD1 (6 bases). There are 16 residues in the CDR3. The germline CDR1 and CDR2 sequences are SGHTA and FQGNSA. V was cut by 2 bases and J by 5 bases, with 16 bases left in between. This CDR3 is CASSLKGGSTHNEQFF. CDR3 DNA: TGTGCCAGCAGCTTAAAAGGGGGAAGTACACACAATGAGCAGTTCTTC. Supplemented by reference TRBV7-2 and TRBJ2-1, the full variable domain reads GAGVSQSPSNKVTEKGKDVELRCDPISGHTALYWYRQSLGQGLEFLIYFQGNSAPDKSGLPSDRFSAERTGGSVSTLTIQRTQQEDSAVYLCASSLKGGSTHNEQFFGPGTRLTVL.

This sequence joins TRBV7-2 and TRBJ1-2; weak D call: TRBD1 (5 bases). CDR1 is SGHTA and CDR2 is FQGNSA in the germline V gene. The CDR3 totals 13 residues. Deletions cut 5 bases from V and 6 bases from J, with 13 bases between. CDR3 sequence reads: CASSRGGADGYTF. DNA for the CDR3: TGTGCCAGCAGCCGCGGCGGGGCTGATGGCTACACCTTC.

The CDR3 region has the DNA TGCGCCAGCAGCTTGGCCGGGGCAACCACCGGGGAGCTGTTTTTT. Translation gives CASSLAGATTGELFF. V and J are TRBV5-1 and TRBJ2-2; the D gene could be TRBD1 or TRBD2 (5 bases each). CDR1 is SGHRS, CDR2 YFSETQ, per germline. CDR3 length equals 15 residues. V lost 0 bases and J 4 bases, leaving 10 bases between the germline ends. Combining the CDR3 with reference TRBV5-1 and TRBJ2-2 gives the whole variable domain KAGVTQTPRYLIKTRGQQVTLSCSPISGHRSVSWYQQTPGQGLQFLFEYFSETQRNKGNFPGRFSGRQFSNSRSEMNVSTLELGDSALYLCASSLAGATTGELFFGEGSRLTVL.

The V call is TRBV28, the J call TRBJ2-3; 10 positions agree with TRBD2. CDR3 length: 14 residues. The germline CDR1 and CDR2 sequences are MDHEN and SYDVKM. The V gene end was trimmed by 1 base and the J gene end by 9 bases; junction bases not matched to a gene: 4. The CDR3 sequence is CASSLSVTSGTQYF. CDR3 DNA sequence: TGTGCCAGCAGTTTATCAGTGACTAGCGGGACGCAGTATTTT.

In this sample, this clone turned up once. The gene calls are TRBV30 and TRBJ1-5; TRBD1 is a possible D gene (5 bases). Germline V lookup: CDR1 GTSNPN, CDR2 SVGIG (reference sequence). V shed 4 bases and J shed 2 bases, with 15 bases lying between them. The CDR3 is made up of 15 amino acids. The CDR3 nucleotides read TGTGCCTGGACGCGGGGCGGCGTGGGCAATCAGCCCCAGCATTTT. It encodes CAWTRGGVGNQPQHF.

This sequence joins TRBV6-2 or TRBV6-3 and TRBJ1-5, with TRBD1 matching over 10 bases. Per germline, CDR1 MNHEY and CDR2 SVGEGT. The length of the CDR3 is 15 residues. With V trimmed by 6 bases and J by 3 bases, 5 bases remained unmatched. CDR3 protein: CASSRDRGYNQPQHF. The CDR3 DNA follows: TGTGCCAGCAGCCGGGACAGGGGTTACAATCAGCCCCAGCATTTT.

A word on this clone: Other DNA sequences within the sample encode an identical CDR3. The CDR3 sequence: CASSPGSYGYTF. In nucleotides, the CDR3 is TGTGCCAGCAGTCCAGGTAGCTATGGCTACACCTTC. This chain connects TRBV6-5 to TRBJ1-2, with no clear D. The V gene's germline CDR1 is MNHEY and CDR2 SVGAGI. V was shortened by 5 bases and J by 4 bases, with 8 bases between the two germline ends. The CDR3 covers 12 residues.

This chain joins TRBV14 and TRBJ2-2; no clear D gene. CDR1 SGHDN and CDR2 FVKESK come from the germline V gene. Trimming pared 8 bases from V and 0 bases from J, leaving 13 bases between. The CDR3 extends over 15 amino acids. This CDR3 is CASRPTGSNTGELFF. CDR3 DNA: TGTGCCAGCCGCCCGACGGGTTCGAACACCGGGGAGCTGTTTTTT.

The gene calls are TRBV6-2 or TRBV6-3 and TRBJ2-3; TRBD2 agrees at 9 bases. V trimming: 5 bases; J trimming: 8 bases; junction bases outside the gene matches: 11. The CDR3 is made up of 15 amino acids. Per the germline V gene, CDR1 is MNHEY and CDR2 is SVGEGT. CDR3 nucleotides: TGTGCCAGCAGTCGATTAGCGGGGGCCTTCGTTACGCAGTATTTT. Amino acids: CASSRLAGAFVTQYF.

The gene calls are TRBV11-1 and TRBJ2-5; tentative D call: TRBD1 (6 bases). CDR1 is SGHAT, CDR2 FQDESV, per germline (reference sequence). The CDR3 has 15 residues. The ends were cut back, 5 bases at V and 2 bases at J, with 15 bases in the middle. CDR3 DNA sequence: TGTGCCAGCAGCCCCCGACAGGTCATACAAGAGACCCAGTACTTC. Its protein product is CASSPRQVIQETQYF.

J is TRBJ2-2 and V is TRBV5-5; weak D call: TRBD1 (5 bases). Per germline, CDR1 SGHKS and CDR2 YYEKEE (reference sequence). CDR3 length: 17 residues. Between the trimmed V and J ends, which lost 0 bases and 0 bases, there was a span of 12 bases. The CDR3 DNA is TGTGCCAGCAGCTTGGATAGGGTAGGGGCGAACACCGGGGAGCTGTTTTTT. Translated: CASSLDRVGANTGELFF.

The J gene is TRBJ2-1, the V gene TRBV9, with D unresolved. Germline values: CDR1 SGDLS, CDR2 YYNGEE. The CDR3 loop spans 11 amino acids. V was trimmed by 3 bases and J by 10 bases, leaving 8 bases between them. CDR3 in DNA: TGTGCCAGCAGCGAGCCCCCCGAGCAGTTCTTC. This sequence encodes CASSEPPEQFF. Supplemented by reference TRBV9 and TRBJ2-1, the full variable domain reads DSGVTQTPKHLITATGQRVTLRCSPRSGDLSVYWYQQSLDQGLQFLIQYYNGEERAKGNILERFSAQQFPDLHSELNLSSLELGDSALYFCASSEPPEQFFGPGTRLTVL.

The chain has TRBV7-9 and TRBJ2-2; tentative D call: TRBD2 (5 bases). Per the germline V gene, CDR1 is SEHNR and CDR2 is FQNEAQ (reference sequence). This CDR3 comprises 19 residues. V was shortened by 1 base and J by 3 bases, with 21 bases between the two germline ends. CDR3 DNA: TGTGCCAGCAGCTTAGGGGCCCCCGGGGATCCATCGGACACCGGGGAGCTGTTTTTT. Its translation: CASSLGAPGDPSDTGELFF. Combining the CDR3 with reference TRBV7-9 and TRBJ2-2 gives the whole variable domain DTGVSQNPRHKITKRGQNVTFRCDPISEHNRLYWYRQTLGQGPEFLTYFQNEAQLEKSRLLSDRFSAERPKGSFSTLEIQRTEQGDSAMYLCASSLGAPGDPSDTGELFFGEGSRLTVL.

The chain recombines TRBV6-2 or TRBV6-3 with TRBJ2-2; no definite D call. The CDR3 has 11 amino acids. V lost 5 bases and J 4 bases, leaving 2 bases between the germline ends. Germline CDR1 MNHEY, CDR2 SVGEGT. The CDR3 spells CASSSTGELFF. Here the CDR3 DNA reads TGTGCCAGCAGTAGCACCGGGGAGCTGTTTTTT.

V usage is TRBV5-1 and J usage is TRBJ2-3; 11 nucleotides match TRBD1. V was clipped by 4 bases and J by 0 bases; unmatched bases: 4. CDR3 length: 16 amino acids. Germline lookup yields CDR1 SGHRS and CDR2 YFSETQ. Written as DNA, the CDR3 is TGCGCCAGCAGCGCCGGACAGGGGGCGAGCACAGATACGCAGTATTTT. Its translation is CASSAGQGASTDTQYF.

J is TRBJ1-1 and V is TRBV2; no reliable D call. Germline V gene lookup returns CDR1 SNHLY and CDR2 FYNNEI. The ends were cut back, 2 bases at V and 8 bases at J, with 12 bases in the middle. The CDR3 extends over 13 amino acids. CDR3 residues: CASSEMDLGEAFF. The CDR3 nucleotides read TGTGCCAGCAGTGAAATGGACTTGGGCGAAGCTTTCTTT.

The V call is TRBV5-4, the J call TRBJ2-5; 11 nucleotides line up with TRBD1. Germline V gene sequence: CDR1 SGHNT, CDR2 YYREEE (reference sequence). The CDR3 has 15 residues. Unmatched junction bases numbered 7, after V lost 4 bases and J lost 5 bases. As DNA, the CDR3 is TGTGCCAGCAGCCTCGGACAGGGGGCGACGGAGACCCAGTACTTC. This gives the protein CASSLGQGATETQYF.